This is a list of T cell receptor beta chains from one sample in a study of blood T cell repertoires in COVID-19. Assay used: immunoSEQ multiplex PCR; TCRdb lists only in-frame clones, some missing. The table has 200,000 to 250,000 clones, approximately 85% seen once; the top ten hold 5.5% to 6.5%. Sequencing was performed on peripheral blood. Source of these receptors: an elderly woman with COVID-19, enrolled during active disease. Each CDR3 is given with its conserved first and last residue. The D gene is left open where the match is weak. Clone size is shown for a subset of rows, as once, few, many or a class of expanded clone.

J: TRBJ1-3; D: NA; V: TRBV9; size: once; DNA: TGTGCCAGCAGCAGAATGCAGGGGATCTCTGGAAACACCATATATTTT; CDR3: CASSRMQGISGNTIYF
J: TRBJ1-6; D: NA; V: TRBV14; size: few; DNA: TGTGCCAGCAGCCAAGACGGGAGCAGGGTTTCACCCCTCCACTTT; CDR3: CASSQDGSRVSPLHF
J: TRBJ2-1; D: NA; V: TRBV1; size: NA; DNA: TGCACCAGCAGCCAGGGGACAGGGAGGGGTGAGCAGTTCTTC; CDR3: CTSSQGTGRGEQFF
J: TRBJ2-7; D: NA; V: TRBV7-2; size: NA; DNA: TGTGCCAGCAGCTTAGCGGGCACAGGGTACTACGAGCAGTACTTC; CDR3: CASSLAGTGYYEQYF
J: TRBJ2-5; D: NA; V: TRBV3-1/TRBV3-2; size: NA; DNA: TGTGCCAGCAGCCAAGGTTGGGCAGCGGGTGAGCAAGAGACCCAGTACTTC; CDR3: CASSQGWAAGEQETQYF
J: TRBJ2-5; D: TRBD2; V: TRBV5-4; size: NA; DNA: TGTGCCAGCAGCACAGGACTAGCGAAAGAGACCCAGTACTTC; CDR3: CASSTGLAKETQYF
J: TRBJ2-3; D: TRBD1; V: TRBV29-1; size: NA; DNA: TGCAGCGTCCGACCCGGGACAGTGGCCACAGATACGCAGTATTTT; CDR3: CSVRPGTVATDTQYF
J: TRBJ1-1; D: NA; V: TRBV3-1/TRBV3-2; size: few; DNA: TGTGCCAGCAGCCGGGGGACAAGCGAAGCTTTCTTT; CDR3: CASSRGTSEAFF
J: TRBJ1-4; D: NA; V: TRBV5-1; size: NA; DNA: TGCGCCAGCACCCGAGCGGGAGGGGATGAAAAACTGTTTTTT; CDR3: CASTRAGGDEKLFF
J: TRBJ2-3; D: TRBD1; V: TRBV24-1; size: NA; DNA: TGTGCCACCAGTGATTCTACTATACAGGGGGCGATCATCCCAGATACGCAGTATTTT; CDR3: CATSDSTIQGAIIPDTQYF
J: TRBJ2-3; D: NA; V: TRBV20-1; size: few; DNA: TGCAGTGCCGGGATAATTGATACGCAGTATTTT; CDR3: CSAGIIDTQYF
J: TRBJ1-5; D: NA; V: TRBV2; size: NA; DNA: TGTGCCAGCAGTGAAGCGGGGGGGCTCGCTCAGCCCCAGCATTTT; CDR3: CASSEAGGLAQPQHF
J: TRBJ2-2; D: NA; V: TRBV7-7; size: NA; DNA: TGTGCCAGCAGCCCGCTAACCGCGAACACCGGGGAGCTGTTTTTT; CDR3: CASSPLTANTGELFF
J: TRBJ2-5; D: TRBD1; V: TRBV6-5; size: NA; DNA: TGTGCCAGCGGATGGACAGGCGGGGAGACCCAGTACTTC; CDR3: CASGWTGGETQYF
J: TRBJ1-1; D: TRBD1; V: TRBV19; size: NA; DNA: TGTGCCAGTAGTATCACAGGGGTCCGGGCCACTGAAGCTTTCTTT; CDR3: CASSITGVRATEAFF
J: TRBJ1-5; D: TRBD1; V: TRBV7-8; size: NA; DNA: TGTGCCAGCAGCTCTGGACAGGGGTTTTACCAGCCCCAGCATTTT; CDR3: CASSSGQGFYQPQHF
J: TRBJ1-5; D: TRBD1; V: TRBV19; size: NA; DNA: TGTGCCAGTAGTATAGATGGGACAGGGTTGAGGCAGCCCCAGCATTTT; CDR3: CASSIDGTGLRQPQHF
J: TRBJ1-4; D: NA; V: TRBV19; size: NA; DNA: TGTGCCAGTAGTGATACGGCAGGGACTTTTGAAAAACTGTTTTTT; CDR3: CASSDTAGTFEKLFF
J: TRBJ2-7; D: TRBD1; V: TRBV5-4; size: NA; DNA: TGTGCCAGCAGCTTGGGGGGGACAGCCTCCTACGAGCAGTACTTC; CDR3: CASSLGGTASYEQYF
J: TRBJ2-5; D: TRBD1; V: TRBV18; size: few; DNA: TGTGCCAGCTCACCACAGGGGGCCGGTGAGACCCAGTACTTC; CDR3: CASSPQGAGETQYF
J: TRBJ2-3; D: NA; V: TRBV18; size: NA; DNA: TGTGCCAGCTCACCACCACCGGGGGCAGATACGCAGTATTTT; CDR3: CASSPPPGADTQYF
J: TRBJ1-6; D: NA; V: TRBV6-5; size: once; DNA: TGTGCCAGCAGCGCCAGGGCTGAGAATTCACCCCTCCACTTT; CDR3: CASSARAENSPLHF
J: TRBJ2-2; D: TRBD1; V: TRBV28; size: NA; DNA: TGTGCCAGCAGTCGGACAGGGGGCAACACCGGGGAGCTGTTTTTT; CDR3: CASSRTGGNTGELFF
J: TRBJ2-5; D: TRBD2; V: TRBV19; size: NA; DNA: TGTGCCAGGGGGGGGGTGCCCCACGGGGAGACCCAGTACTTC; CDR3: CARGGVPHGETQYF
J: TRBJ1-1; D: NA; V: TRBV6-5; size: NA; DNA: TGTGCCAGCAGGCGCGGGGTGACCCGGGGGACTGAAGCTTTCTTT; CDR3: CASRRGVTRGTEAFF
J: TRBJ2-5; D: TRBD2; V: TRBV10-1; size: NA; DNA: TGCGCCAGCAGTGGGGGGACTACCGCCCAAGAGACCCAGTACTTC; CDR3: CASSGGTTAQETQYF
J: TRBJ2-1; D: NA; V: TRBV12-3/TRBV12-4; size: NA; DNA: TGTGCCAGCAGTACTCACGTTGGTGAGCAGTTCTTC; CDR3: CASSTHVGEQFF
J: TRBJ1-6; D: NA; V: TRBV28; size: NA; DNA: TGTGCCAGCAGTTTTGGGCAGGGATCACCCCTCCACTTT; CDR3: CASSFGQGSPLHF
J: TRBJ2-2; D: TRBD2; V: TRBV29-1; size: NA; DNA: TGCAGCGCCAGGACTAGCGGGGGGGCAGGCGGGGAGCTGTTTTTT; CDR3: CSARTSGGAGGELFF
J: TRBJ1-2; D: NA; V: TRBV28; size: NA; DNA: TGTGCCAGCAGGGTAACTTGGGGGGGGTATGGCTACACCTTC; CDR3: CASRVTWGGYGYTF
J: TRBJ1-5; D: NA; V: TRBV2; size: once; DNA: TGTGCCAGCAGCGGGGTTAATAGCAATCAGCCCCAGCATTTT; CDR3: CASSGVNSNQPQHF
J: TRBJ1-6; D: NA; V: TRBV27; size: once; DNA: TGTGCCAGCAGTCCGCGGGACGGCCGAAATTCACCCCTCCACTTT; CDR3: CASSPRDGRNSPLHF
J: TRBJ2-7; D: NA; V: TRBV28; size: NA; DNA: TGTGCCAGCAGTTTAGTGAGGGGGGGAGAGCAGTACTTC; CDR3: CASSLVRGGEQYF
J: TRBJ1-1; D: TRBD1; V: TRBV6-5; size: NA; DNA: TGTGCCAGCAGTCACAGGGGGCTCACTGAAGCTTTCTTT; CDR3: CASSHRGLTEAFF
J: TRBJ2-1; D: TRBD2; V: TRBV15; size: NA; DNA: TGTGCCACCAGCAGAGGGAGACTAGCGGGGAGCAACAATGAGCAGTTCTTC; CDR3: CATSRGRLAGSNNEQFF
J: TRBJ2-5; D: TRBD2; V: TRBV20-1; size: once; DNA: TGCAGTGCTAGTACGGCCGGGGGGTACCAAGAGACCCAGTACTTC; CDR3: CSASTAGGYQETQYF
J: TRBJ2-7; D: TRBD1; V: TRBV15; size: few; DNA: TGTGCCACCAGCGACCGGGACAGGGGGTTCTACGAGCAGTACTTC; CDR3: CATSDRDRGFYEQYF
J: TRBJ2-7; D: NA; V: TRBV5-4; size: NA; DNA: TGTGCCAGCAGCTCACGGGACACCTCCTACGAGCAGTACTTC; CDR3: CASSSRDTSYEQYF
J: TRBJ1-6; D: TRBD1; V: TRBV6-5; size: NA; DNA: TGTGCCAGCAGACCGGGACAGAATTCACCCCTCCACTTT; CDR3: CASRPGQNSPLHF
J: TRBJ1-3; D: NA; V: TRBV9; size: NA; DNA: TGTGCCAGCAGCGTCGAGTCCAGGGGTTCTGGAAACACCATATATTTT; CDR3: CASSVESRGSGNTIYF
J: TRBJ2-2; D: TRBD2; V: TRBV4-1; size: NA; DNA: TGCGCCAGCAGGCTTCCCGGGGGCGGGGGGACCACCGGGGAGCTGTTTTTT; CDR3: CASRLPGGGGTTGELFF
J: TRBJ1-6; D: TRBD1; V: TRBV27; size: NA; DNA: TGTGCCAGCAGTTTAAGGACAGGGACTTTCTCCTATAATTCACCCCTCCACTTT; CDR3: CASSLRTGTFSYNSPLHF
J: TRBJ1-2; D: NA; V: TRBV28; size: few; DNA: TGTGCCAGCAGCTCCGACAGAGGCTATGGCTACACCTTC; CDR3: CASSSDRGYGYTF
J: TRBJ2-5; D: TRBD2; V: TRBV18; size: NA; DNA: TGTGCCAGCTCACCACCGACTAGCGGGGGACCGACCCAGTACTTC; CDR3: CASSPPTSGGPTQYF
J: TRBJ2-1; D: NA; V: TRBV6-5; size: NA; DNA: TGTGCCAGCAGTTTCTGGACTTCAAGCTCCTACAATGAGCAGTTCTTC; CDR3: CASSFWTSSSYNEQFF
J: TRBJ1-4; D: NA; V: TRBV5-1; size: once; DNA: TGCGCCAGCAGCTTGGCGTCTTCTTCCGAAAAACTGTTTTTT; CDR3: CASSLASSSEKLFF
J: TRBJ1-1; D: NA; V: TRBV21-1; size: NA; DNA: TGTGCCAGCAGCCCCTCGGGGGAGGAGTTGAACACTGAAGCTTTCTTT; CDR3: CASSPSGEELNTEAFF
J: TRBJ2-2; D: NA; V: TRBV9; size: NA; DNA: TGTGCCAGCAGCTTACGGGGGGCCCCCACCGGGGAGCTGTTTTTT; CDR3: CASSLRGAPTGELFF
J: TRBJ1-2; D: TRBD1; V: TRBV3-1/TRBV3-2; size: NA; DNA: TGTGCCAGCAGCCAAAACCGGGACAGGGTAGGCTACACCTTC; CDR3: CASSQNRDRVGYTF